The 5 T cell receptor beta chains listed next were all sequenced from one sample in a study of cytomegalovirus exposure and HLA in healthy donors. Measured with immunoSEQ multiplex PCR; TCRdb has only the in-frame clones, and not every one. The sample gives around 190,000 clones, 86% of which show up once; about 1.5% is in the top ten. Sequencing was done on a sample of PBMCs. These receptors all come from a woman aged 18-29 years in good health and CMV-seronegative.

The rearrangement joins TRBV27 to TRBJ2-7, with 7 bases matching TRBD1. The V gene end was trimmed by 5 bases and the J gene end by 0 bases; junction bases not matched to a gene: 4. This CDR3 is 14 amino acids long. Germline V CDR1 and CDR2: MNHEY, SMNVEV (reference sequence). As DNA, the CDR3 is TGTGCCAGCAGTAGGGACAGAGGCTCCTACGAGCAGTACTTC. Protein: CASSRDRGSYEQYF.

The chain uses TRBV27 and TRBJ2-1, with 9 bases aligning to TRBD1. CDR1 is MNHEY, CDR2 SMNVEV, per germline (reference sequence). CDR3 size: 15 residues. Trimming cost V 1 base and J 6 bases; bases outside gene matches: 4. CDR3 sequence (DNA): TGTGCCAGCAGTTTATTGGGACAGGGAGTCAATGAGCAGTTCTTC. It yields the protein CASSLLGQGVNEQFF.

CDR3 DNA sequence: TGTGCCAGCAGTGACTCTCTCAGGGGGCCGCAAGAGACCCAGTACTTC. Translation gives CASSDSLRGPQETQYF. The genes are TRBV6-4 and TRBJ2-5; 8 positions agree with TRBD1. The ends lost 0 bases at V and 2 bases at J; junction bases unmatched: 5. Per germline, CDR1 MRHNA and CDR2 SNTAGT. The CDR3 consists of 16 residues.

This chain joins TRBV28 and TRBJ2-3, with TRBD2 matching over 7 bases. Looked up from germline, CDR1 is MDHEN and CDR2 is SYDVKM. The CDR3 covers 16 residues. The trim removed 2 bases at V and 5 bases at J, leaving 10 bases unmatched. The CDR3 DNA sequence: TGTGCCAGCAGTTTACCGGTAGCGGGTGGAGGAGATACGCAGTATTTT. It yields the protein CASSLPVAGGGDTQYF.

This rearrangement joins TRBV5-8 to TRBJ1-4, with D possibly being TRBD1 (6 bases). CDR3 length: 15 residues. V was clipped by 2 bases and J by 1 base, with 9 bases between them. Germline V gene data show CDR1 as SGHTS and CDR2 as YDEGEE. Here the CDR3 DNA reads TGTGCCAGCAGCTTCAGGACAGTAACTAATGAAAAACTGTTTTTT. It encodes CASSFRTVTNEKLFF.